This T cell receptor beta chain comes out of a study of shared clonotypes between healthy human individuals. Some clones are missing from TCRdb's copy, which holds only in-frame ones; the method was immunoSEQ multiplex PCR. The table shows over a million clones, with about 84% occurring only once. The V gene's germline CDR1 is MGHRA and CDR2 YSYEKL. V shed 1 base and J shed 7 bases, with 7 bases lying between them. The CDR3 contains 12 residues. Sequenced sample: memory CD4+ T cells from PBMCs. The sample's subset: CD45RA-negative fraction. The rearrangement joins TRBV4-1 to TRBJ1-1; tentative D call: TRBD1 (5 bases). This clonotype originated in a man aged 18 to 30 in good health. Some clones in this sample may be carry-over from other donors' samples. CDR3 DNA sequence: TGCGCCAGCAGCCAAGGGGACGGTGAAGCTTTCTTT. It codes for CASSQGDGEAFF.